This record looks at one T cell receptor beta chain sequence and its context. What it recognizes is unknown. This specimen comes from a study of shared clonotypes between healthy human individuals. Study results and caveats: Sharing of clonotypes among donors was expected to vary with sequencing depth. Clonotypes that were shared across a handful of donors made up around 5% of naive CD4 clonotypes.

Only CD45RO-negative cells positively selected for CCR7 counted as naive CD8 cells, so terminally differentiated effector memory CD45RA+ cells were excluded. This CDR3 is 19 amino acids long. Germline V CDR1 and CDR2: SEHNR, FQNEAQ (reference sequence). V gave up 5 bases and J gave up 0 bases; unmatched junction bases: 9. Produced via immunoSEQ multiplex PCR; TCRdb's table is partial and in-frame only. The table shows approximately 2,000,000 clones, with roughly 93% occurring only once. The sequenced sample was naive CD8+ T cells from PBMCs. The rearrangement joins TRBV7-9 to TRBJ2-6, with TRBD1 matching 11 bases. This sequence originates from a man between 18 and 29 years old in good health. Some clones in this sample may be carry-over from other donors' samples. CDR3 coding DNA: TGTGCCAGCAGCCCACCGATGGACAGGGGGCTCTCTGGGGCCAACGTCCTGACTTTC. Translating gives CASSPPMDRGLSGANVLTF.